One and the same sample provided the 18 T cell receptor beta chains below, sequenced in a study of blood T cell repertoires in COVID-19. Libraries were prepared by immunoSEQ multiplex PCR; TCRdb keeps only in-frame clonotypes and omits some of them. The table shows about 180,000 clones, with about 87% occurring only once. The sequenced material came from peripheral blood. The receptors originated from a woman in her forties or fifties with acute or convalescent COVID-19.

The V gene is TRBV5-1, the J gene TRBJ2-3; TRBD2 aligns across 9 bases. This CDR3 is built from 16 residues. Trimming at V came to 0 bases and at J to 2 bases, leaving 4 bases not matched to a gene. CDR1 and CDR2 from the germline V gene are SGHRS and YFSETQ. CDR3 amino acids: CASSLEGGRATDTQYF. The CDR3 bases are TGCGCCAGCAGCTTGGAAGGCGGGAGGGCCACAGATACGCAGTATTTT.

A single count supports this clone. The gene calls are TRBV6-6 and TRBJ2-1, with D tentatively TRBD1 (6 bases). The CDR3 contains 17 residues. Germline V gene sequence: CDR1 MNHNY, CDR2 SVGAGI (reference sequence). V was shortened by 5 bases and J by 6 bases, with 23 bases between the two germline ends. The CDR3 DNA reads TGTGCCAGCAGTCCCATAATTACAGGGCAAAGGGCCAATGAGCAGTTCTTC. This encodes CASSPIITGQRANEQFF.

This clone has just one count. The junction departs from germline at one end; a sequencing error may be responsible. The rearrangement joins TRBV18 to TRBJ2-1; TRBD2 might be the D (6 bases). From germline, CDR1 is KGHSH and CDR2 LQKENI. There are 15 residues in the CDR3. Here the CDR3 reads CASSPLGTGYNEQFF. CDR3 nucleotides: TGTGCCAGCTCTCCACTCGGGACTGGCTACAATGAGCAGTTCTTC. Filled out from reference TRBV18 and TRBJ2-1, the complete variable domain reads NAGVMQNPRHLVRRRGQEARLRCSPMKGHSHVYWYRQLPEEGLKFMVYLQKENIIDESGMPKERFSAEFPKEGPSILRIQQVVRGDSAAYFCASSPLGTGYNEQFFGPGTRLTVL.

The chain links TRBV2 to TRBJ2-3; 8 nucleotides agree with TRBD1. Germline V gene data show CDR1 as SNHLY and CDR2 as FYNNEI. With 8 bases clipped from V and 4 bases from J, the junction kept 2 bases outside the gene matches. The CDR3 extends over 12 amino acids. Here the CDR3 reads CASSQGADTQYF. For the CDR3, the DNA is TGTGCCAGCTCACAGGGGGCAGATACGCAGTATTTT.

V is TRBV6-5 and J is TRBJ1-2, with D maybe TRBD1 (6 bases). CDR3 length: 12 residues. V was cut by 6 bases and J by 3 bases, with 8 bases left in between. CDR1 and CDR2 from the germline V gene are MNHEY and SVGAGI. CDR3 sequence: CASRQGHYGYTF. The CDR3 bases are TGTGCCAGCAGACAGGGTCACTATGGCTACACCTTC.

The chain joins TRBV5-4 to TRBJ2-1; TRBD1 aligns across 12 bases. Germline lookup yields CDR1 SGHNT and CDR2 YYREEE (reference sequence). CDR3 length: 13 amino acids. J gave up 7 bases and V 9 bases, and 5 bases lay outside the gene matches. The CDR3 region is CANSGQGANEQFF. For the CDR3, the DNA is TGTGCCAACTCGGGACAGGGGGCGAATGAGCAGTTCTTC.

The rearrangement uses TRBV6-5 and TRBJ1-4, with TRBD1 identical over 10 bases. The CDR3 length is 15 residues. The V gene end was trimmed by 6 bases and the J gene end by 3 bases; junction bases not matched to a gene: 4. The germline CDR1 and CDR2 sequences are MNHEY and SVGAGI. CDR3 region: CASSWGTGANEKLFF. The CDR3 bases are TGTGCCAGCAGCTGGGGGACAGGGGCTAATGAAAAACTGTTTTTT.

V and J are TRBV30 and TRBJ2-2; D is perhaps TRBD2 (5 bases). CDR1 is GTSNPN, CDR2 SVGIG, per germline (reference sequence). The CDR3 extends over 16 amino acids. V shed 2 bases and J shed 4 bases, with 17 bases lying between them. CDR3 sequence: CAWSPSRTGSTGELFF. As DNA, the CDR3 is TGTGCCTGGAGTCCATCCCGGACTGGTTCCACCGGGGAGCTGTTTTTT.

This sequence joins TRBV3-1 (or the pseudogene TRBV3-2) and TRBJ2-3; TRBD1 is a possible D gene (5 bases). Trimming took off 3 bases at V and 3 bases at J, with 10 bases between the two ends. This CDR3 spans 14 amino acids. CDR1 is LGHDT, CDR2 YNNKEL, per germline (reference sequence). The CDR3 here is CASSQGPVTDTQYF. CDR3 bases: TGTGCCAGCAGCCAGGGGCCCGTGACAGATACGCAGTATTTT.

The rearrangement uses TRBV7-9 and TRBJ2-3; 7 bases line up with TRBD1. Per germline, CDR1 SEHNR and CDR2 FQNEAQ (reference sequence). This CDR3 region has 17 residues. After removal of 6 bases from V and 4 bases from J, the junction contained 16 bases not matched to a gene. CDR3 in amino acids: CASSPQRGQLGADTQYF. In DNA, the CDR3 is TGTGCCAGCAGTCCACAAAGGGGACAGCTGGGTGCAGATACGCAGTATTTT.

The rearrangement uses TRBV5-1 and TRBJ2-5; the D is unclear. Germline CDR1 reads SGHRS; CDR2 reads YFSETQ. The CDR3 has 13 residues. Trimming removed 0 bases at V and 2 bases at J, with 5 bases between. The CDR3 loop reads CASSLDLQETQYF. CDR3 DNA sequence: TGCGCCAGCAGCTTGGACTTGCAAGAGACCCAGTACTTC. Using reference TRBV5-1 and TRBJ2-5 for the parts outside the CDR3, the full variable domain is KAGVTQTPRYLIKTRGQQVTLSCSPISGHRSVSWYQQTPGQGLQFLFEYFSETQRNKGNFPGRFSGRQFSNSRSEMNVSTLELGDSALYLCASSLDLQETQYFGPGTRLLVL.

This rearrangement joins TRBV7-9 to TRBJ1-3; 9 bases are shared with TRBD1. Trimming removed 0 bases from V and 1 base from J; junction bases left unmatched: 7. This CDR3 comprises 18 residues. CDR1 and CDR2 from the germline V gene are SEHNR and FQNEAQ (reference sequence). CDR3 sequence reads: CASSLAGTGINSGNTIYF. The CDR3 nucleotides are TGTGCCAGCAGCTTAGCAGGGACAGGGATCAATTCTGGAAACACCATATATTTT.

The rearrangement joins TRBV11-3 to TRBJ2-1; TRBD2 matches 9 bases. J lost 5 bases, V lost 5 bases, and 10 bases had no gene match. Germline-derived CDR1 and CDR2 are SGHNT and YENEEA. The CDR3 is 16 residues long. The CDR3, as DNA: TGTGCCAGCAGCCCCAGGGGTAGCGGGAGCCACAATGAGCAGTTCTTC. This codes for CASSPRGSGSHNEQFF.

The chain joins TRBV19 to TRBJ2-1, with TRBD2 matching over 8 bases. J gave up 7 bases and V 4 bases, and 12 bases lay outside the gene matches. Germline loops: CDR1 LNHDA, CDR2 SQIVND (reference sequence). CDR3 length: 16 residues. The CDR3 bases are TGTGCCAGTAGTACCCGGGGGGCGGGAGGTAGGAATGAGCAGTTCTTC. This codes for CASSTRGAGGRNEQFF. The full variable domain, with the rest looked up from reference TRBV19 and TRBJ2-1, is DGGITQSPKYLFRKEGQNVTLSCEQNLNHDAMYWYRQDPGQGLRLIYYSQIVNDFQKGDIAEGYSVSREKKESFPLTVTSAQKNPTAFYLCASSTRGAGGRNEQFFGPGTRLTVL.

The chain couples TRBV5-1 to TRBJ2-3, with 9 bases that match TRBD1. Germline V CDR1 and CDR2: SGHRS, YFSETQ. The CDR3 has 16 residues. J was trimmed by 4 bases and V by 4 bases; bases with no gene match: 10. As DNA, the CDR3 is TGCGCCAGCAGCCCACAGGGGGCGAATCGGGCAGATACGCAGTATTTT. Amino acids: CASSPQGANRADTQYF.

The gene calls are TRBV6-5 and TRBJ1-2; 9 bases line up with TRBD1. From germline, CDR1 is MNHEY and CDR2 SVGAGI. The CDR3 has 13 amino acids. V shed 6 bases, J shed 2 bases, and the junction held 1 base outside the gene matches. The DNA of the CDR3 is TGTGCCAGCAGAGGACAGGGGAACTATGGCTACACCTTC. Its protein product is CASRGQGNYGYTF.

This clone has a single count. The rearrangement joins TRBV5-5 to TRBJ1-6; D possibly corresponds to TRBD1 (6 bases). V lost 6 bases and J lost 5, with 15 bases in between. This CDR3 region has 15 residues. Germline V lookup: CDR1 SGHKS, CDR2 YYEKEE (reference sequence). The CDR3 nucleotides are TGTGCCAGCAACCACAGGGCCTTAGATAATTCACCCCTCCACTTT. Amino acids: CASNHRALDNSPLHF.

The chain uses TRBV7-2 and TRBJ2-5; TRBD2 matches at 7 bases. Germline values: CDR1 SGHTA, CDR2 FQGNSA. This CDR3 comprises 15 residues. V trimming: 1 base; J trimming: 5 bases; junction bases outside the gene matches: 7. The CDR3 region has the DNA TGTGCCAGCAGCTTAGGCAGCGGGACTCTGGAGACCCAGTACTTC. Residues: CASSLGSGTLETQYF.